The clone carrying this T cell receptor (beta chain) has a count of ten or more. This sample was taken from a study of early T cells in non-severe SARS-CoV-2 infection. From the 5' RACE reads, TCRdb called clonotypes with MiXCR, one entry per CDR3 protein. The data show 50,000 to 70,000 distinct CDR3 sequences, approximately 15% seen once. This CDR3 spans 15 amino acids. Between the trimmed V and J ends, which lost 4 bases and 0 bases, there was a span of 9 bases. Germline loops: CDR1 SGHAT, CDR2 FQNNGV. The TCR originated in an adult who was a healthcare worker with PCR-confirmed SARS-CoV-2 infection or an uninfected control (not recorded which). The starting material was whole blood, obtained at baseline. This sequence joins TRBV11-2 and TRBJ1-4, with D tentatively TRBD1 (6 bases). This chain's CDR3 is CASSSRQATNEKLFF. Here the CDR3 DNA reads TGTGCCAGCAGCTCCCGACAGGCAACTAATGAAAAACTGTTTTTT.